This is a list of T cell receptor beta chains from one sample in a study of brain T cells in children with intractable seizures. Profiling relied on immunoSEQ multiplex PCR, and the TCRdb table lists in-frame clones only, not all of them. The sample shows around 340,000 clones, over 85% of them seen only once. The specimen comprised peripheral blood, sampled approximately 5 months after surgery. The receptor source for this set is a boy under three years old with tuberous sclerosis and intractable seizures. The CDR3 runs from the conserved cysteine through the conserved F or W. A D gene is named only where the DNA matches it firmly. Expanded clones get a size class; other rows say once, few or many, or leave the size out.

>TRBJ2-2|TRBV30|NA|NA
TGTGCCTGGAGTGTAGGTCCGGGCGCCGGGGAGCTGTTTTTT
CAWSVGPGAGELFF
>TRBJ1-1|TRBV6-5|NA|NA
TGTGCCAGCAAGGTAAGGGGGAAGAACACTGAAGCTTTCTTT
CASKVRGKNTEAFF
>TRBJ2-7|TRBV5-1|NA|TRBD1
TGCGCCAGCAGACCGAACCGGGACAGCTCCTACGAGCAGTACTTC
CASRPNRDSSYEQYF
>TRBJ2-4|TRBV19|NA|TRBD2
TGTGCCAGTAACGCCGGACTAGCGGGAGGCTCTAAAAACATTCAGTACTTC
CASNAGLAGGSKNIQYF
>TRBJ2-2|TRBV4-1|NA|NA
TGCGCCAGCAGCCAAGGCGGGACCCACACCGGGGAGCTGTTTTTT
CASSQGGTHTGELFF
>TRBJ2-1|TRBV9|NA|NA
TGTGCCAGCAGCGTAGGAGGCCTTTACAATGAGCAGTTCTTC
CASSVGGLYNEQFF
>TRBJ2-3|TRBV6-1|NA|TRBD2
TGTGCCAGCAGTGAAGCGGTAGCGGGAGGGGAAGATACGCAGTATTTT
CASSEAVAGGEDTQYF
>TRBJ2-7|TRBV20-1|NA|TRBD1
TGCAGTGCTAGTGGTCAGGGGGCGCGATCTGCCTACGAGCAGTACTTC
CSASGQGARSAYEQYF
>TRBJ2-1|TRBV29-1|NA|TRBD2
TGCAGCGTTGTAGGACTAGCGGGGGAAAGACACAATGGAATAAAGTACAATGAGCAGTTCTTC
CSVVGLAGERHNGIKYNEQFF
>TRBJ2-7|TRBV2|NA|NA
TGTGCCAGCAGAACCTACGAGCAGTACTTC
CASRTYEQYF
>TRBJ2-1|TRBV15|once|TRBD2
TGTGCCACCAGCAGGGGACTAGCGGGAATGGATGAGCAGTTCTTC
CATSRGLAGMDEQFF
>TRBJ2-3|TRBV3-1/TRBV3-2|NA|TRBD2
TGTGCCAGCAGCCAAGTCTCGAGATTTACTAGCGGCACAGATACGCAGTATTTT
CASSQVSRFTSGTDTQYF
>TRBJ2-7|TRBV30|few|TRBD1
TGTGCCTGGAATCCGGGACAGGCTCCCCCACAGTACTTC
CAWNPGQAPPQYF
>TRBJ1-1|TRBV3-1/TRBV3-2|NA|NA
TGTGCCAGCAGCCAAGGGCCGACCCAGGGTAGGGCTGAAGCTTTCTTT
CASSQGPTQGRAEAFF
>TRBJ2-1|TRBV5-1|NA|TRBD2
TGCGCCAGCAGCTTGCAGCGGGAGGGCCTCAGGAATGAGCAGTTCTTC
CASSLQREGLRNEQFF
>TRBJ2-1|TRBV2|NA|TRBD2
TGTGCCAGTTTCCTATCGGGAGGGAAGGATGAGCAGTTCTTC
CASFLSGGKDEQFF
>TRBJ2-5|TRBV28|once|NA
TGTGCCAGCAGTTTCCGTCTCGCGGGTGTACAAGAGACCCAGTACTTC
CASSFRLAGVQETQYF
>TRBJ1-5|TRBV6-1|NA|NA
TGTGCCAGCAGTGAATATGGGCCCAATCAGCCCCAGCATTTT
CASSEYGPNQPQHF
>TRBJ2-7|TRBV19|NA|NA
TGTGCCAGTAGTAGTGTAGACAGTACCTACGAGCAGTACTTC
CASSSVDSTYEQYF
>TRBJ1-4|TRBV4-2|once|NA
TGTGCCAGCAGCCAAGAGAGGGGCGCGGGTGAAAAACTGTTTTTT
CASSQERGAGEKLFF
>TRBJ2-4|TRBV5-4|NA|TRBD2
TGTGCCAGCAGCGGGGGACTAGCGGGGCTTATTCAGTACTTC
CASSGGLAGLIQYF
>TRBJ2-5|TRBV20-1|once|TRBD1
TGCAGTGCTCGACAGGGGGAGACCCAGTACTTC
CSARQGETQYF
>TRBJ1-3|TRBV6-5|NA|TRBD1
TGTGCCAGCAGTTATTGGGGACAGGGAAACACCATATATTTT
CASSYWGQGNTIYF
>TRBJ2-2|TRBV21-1|NA|NA
TGTGCCAGCAGCAAAGGGGGGCGTACGAACACCGGGGAGCTGTTTTTT
CASSKGGRTNTGELFF
>TRBJ1-2|TRBV3-1/TRBV3-2|NA|NA
TGTGCCAGCAGCCAAGGCAGATCGGATGGCTACACCTTC
CASSQGRSDGYTF
>TRBJ2-1|TRBV9|NA|TRBD2
TGTGCCAGCAGCGGAGCTAGCGGGGCCTTCCTAGTCAACAATGAGCAGTTCTTC
CASSGASGAFLVNNEQFF
>TRBJ1-4|TRBV5-4|NA|TRBD1
TGTGCCAGCAGCGGCGGGACAGCTAATGAAAAACTGTTTTTT
CASSGGTANEKLFF
>TRBJ1-5|TRBV2|NA|NA
TGTGCCAGCGATAACACAGGGCATAGCAATCAGCCCCAGCATTTT
CASDNTGHSNQPQHF
>TRBJ2-3|TRBV27|NA|TRBD2
TGTGCCAGCAGACCTAGCGGGAGGCTCCCAGATACGCAGTATTTT
CASRPSGRLPDTQYF
>TRBJ2-7|TRBV6-5|NA|TRBD1
TGTGCCAGCAGTTACTCGTTGACAGGGGGCGGGTACGAGCAGTACTTC
CASSYSLTGGGYEQYF
>TRBJ2-7|TRBV4-1|once|TRBD2
TGCGCCAGCAGCCAAGTGGCGGGAGGACCCTACGAGCAGTACTTC
CASSQVAGGPYEQYF
>TRBJ2-7|TRBV30|NA|TRBD2
TGTGCCTGGAGTGAGGGACTAGCCTACGAGCAGTACTTC
CAWSEGLAYEQYF
>TRBJ2-1|TRBV7-9|NA|TRBD2
TGTGCCAGCAGCTACGATGGGACTAGCAATGAGCAGTTCTTC
CASSYDGTSNEQFF
>TRBJ1-2|TRBV4-2|NA|NA
TGTGCCAGCAGCCAAGGGGTGCGGGGCTACACCTTC
CASSQGVRGYTF
>TRBJ2-7|TRBV20-1|NA|NA
TGCAGTGCTAGTAGGGGAGGCGGGGAGCAGTACTTC
CSASRGGGEQYF
>TRBJ2-1|TRBV27|NA|NA
TGTGCCAGCAAACTGTCTGGGACAACGGATGAGCAGTTCTTC
CASKLSGTTDEQFF
>TRBJ2-1|TRBV6-7|NA|TRBD2
TGTGCCAGCATACGGGGGGGGCGGAATGAGCAGTTCTTC
CASIRGGRNEQFF
>TRBJ1-2|TRBV7-8|NA|NA
TGTGCCAGCAGCTTAAAGTCGTACTATGGCTACACCTTC
CASSLKSYYGYTF
>TRBJ2-6|TRBV7-3|NA|NA
TGTGCCAGCAGCTTCTTAACAGGCTCTGGGGCCAACGTCCTGACTTTC
CASSFLTGSGANVLTF
>TRBJ1-2|TRBV6-5|NA|NA
TGTGCCAGCAGTTACGGGGGCGGCTACACCTTC
CASSYGGGYTF